Below are 16 T cell receptor beta chains sequenced from a single sample in a study of post-analysis software for immune sequencing data. General study points: Elevated frequency relative to controls characterized a handful of TRBV segments in patients, TRBV5-6, TRBV5-1 and TRBV20-1 among them.

TCR beta cDNA libraries included unique molecular identifiers. TCRdb re-derived calls from the PCR reads in MiXCR, one entry per CDR3 protein. The top ten hold approximately 6% of the sample, which has about 540,000 distinct CDR3 sequences, around 34% seen once. The antigens of these receptors remain unknown. The sequenced sample was blood. Every receptor here comes from a girl aged 2 to 17 with multiple sclerosis.

A note on this clonotype: One junction end does not reproduce the germline sequence, and a read error may be involved. The rearrangement joins TRBV18 to TRBJ2-3, with TRBD1 identical over 7 bases. Per germline, CDR1 KGHSH and CDR2 LQKENI. The CDR3 runs 15 residues. This chain's CDR3 is CASSPRQGEMDTQYF. In DNA, the CDR3 is TGTGCCAGCTCGCCACGCCAGGGGGAGATGGATACGCAGTATTTT.

The V and J genes are TRBV2 and TRBJ1-2; 8 bases match TRBD1. CDR1 and CDR2 from the germline V gene are SNHLY and FYNNEI. The CDR3 has 13 amino acids. V trimming: 8 bases; J trimming: 2 bases; junction bases outside the gene matches: 4. CDR3 sequence: CASPDRVNYGYTF. The CDR3 DNA follows: TGTGCCAGCCCGGACAGGGTGAACTATGGCTACACCTTC.

J is TRBJ1-4 and V is TRBV11-2; D gene unclear. Looked up from germline, CDR1 is SGHAT and CDR2 is FQNNGV. V lost 5 bases, J lost 4 bases, and 17 bases lay in between. The CDR3 loop spans 16 amino acids. The CDR3 coding sequence is TGTGCCAGCAGCAAACTGGAGTCCCTTGATAATGAAAAACTGTTTTTT. Translation: CASSKLESLDNEKLFF.

This clonotype was seen repeatedly, ten times or more. The rearrangement joins TRBV20-1 to TRBJ2-7; 9 bases are a match to TRBD1. Germline V gene lookup returns CDR1 DFQATT and CDR2 SNEGSKA (reference sequence). This CDR3 spans 12 amino acids. V lost 5 bases to trimming and J lost 4 bases; unmatched junction nucleotides: 3. The CDR3 region is CSASDRGYEQYF. CDR3 in DNA: TGCAGTGCTTCCGACAGGGGGTACGAGCAGTACTTC.

This clonotype has only a few counts. The chain is built from TRBV20-1 and TRBJ2-2; D gene ambiguous. CDR3 length equals 13 residues. Germline CDR1 DFQATT, CDR2 SNEGSKA (reference sequence). The ends were cut back, 4 bases at V and 5 bases at J, with 11 bases in the middle. The chain's CDR3 is CSATSIGTGELFF. Written as DNA, the CDR3 is TGCAGTGCTACTAGTATTGGTACCGGGGAGCTGTTTTTT.

The chain links TRBV29-1 to TRBJ2-1; D perhaps matches TRBD2 (6 bases). This CDR3 is built from 13 residues. CDR1 SQVTM and CDR2 ANQGSEA come from the germline V gene. V shed 3 bases and J shed 2 bases, with 8 bases lying between them. The CDR3 sequence is CSVDLATYNEQFF. The DNA of the CDR3 is TGCAGCGTTGATCTAGCGACCTACAATGAGCAGTTCTTC.

The V call is TRBV20-1, the J call TRBJ2-3; 8 bases line up with TRBD2. The germline gives CDR1 DFQATT, CDR2 SNEGSKA (reference sequence). CDR3 length: 15 amino acids. The V gene end was trimmed by 3 bases and the J gene end by 2 bases; junction bases not matched to a gene: 7. The CDR3 loop is CSASPVAGHTDTQYF. CDR3 sequence (DNA): TGCAGTGCTAGTCCTGTAGCGGGGCACACAGATACGCAGTATTTT.

The chain links TRBV5-5 to TRBJ1-5; TRBD1 aligns across 9 bases. V shed 4 bases and J 7 bases; nucleotides not matched to a gene: 6. The CDR3 extends over 14 amino acids. Germline V CDR1 and CDR2: SGHKS, YYEKEE (reference sequence). The CDR3 bases are TGTGCCAGCAGCCAGGGACAGGGAAAACAGCCCCAGCATTTT. The encoded protein is CASSQGQGKQPQHF.

The rearrangement joins TRBV20-1 to TRBJ1-5; D is perhaps TRBD1 (5 bases). The V gene lost 3 bases and the J gene lost 11 bases, with 14 bases spanning the gap. Germline CDR1 reads DFQATT; CDR2 reads SNEGSKA (reference sequence). The CDR3 spans 12 residues. CDR3 bases: TGCAGTGCTAGGGCTTACAGGACCACCCAGCATTTT. It codes for CSARAYRTTQHF.

The chain employs TRBV7-2 and TRBJ2-5, with a possible D match to TRBD2 (5 bases). Germline-derived CDR1 and CDR2 are SGHTA and FQGNSA. CDR3 length: 16 amino acids. V lost 3 bases and J 4 bases, leaving 18 bases between the germline ends. The CDR3 sequence: CASSLYLGLPLETQYF. The CDR3 DNA is TGTGCCAGCAGCTTGTACCTAGGACTCCCGCTAGAGACCCAGTACTTC. Combining the CDR3 with reference TRBV7-2 and TRBJ2-5 gives the whole variable domain GAGVSQSPSNKVTEKGKDVELRCDPISGHTALYWYRQSLGQGLEFLIYFQGNSAPDKSGLPSDRFSAERTGGSVSTLTIQRTQQEDSAVYLCASSLYLGLPLETQYFGPGTRLLVL.

This clonotype occurred a few times. The genes are TRBV7-8 and TRBJ1-6; D is unresolved. The CDR3 length is 18 residues. Germline CDR1 and CDR2: SGHVS and FQNEAQ. Trimming stripped 1 base from V and 9 bases from J, with 22 bases between. CDR3 sequence reads: CASSLVVGLTGWSSPLHF. DNA of the CDR3: TGTGCCAGCAGCTTAGTGGTTGGGCTGACTGGTTGGAGTTCACCCCTCCACTTT.

V usage is TRBV5-1 and J usage is TRBJ2-7, with no clear D. The CDR3 length is 12 residues. CDR1 and CDR2 from the germline V gene are SGHRS and YFSETQ. With 3 bases removed from V and 5 bases from J, the gap between germline ends came to 9 bases. The CDR3 DNA is TGCGCCAGCAGCTCCTCCAGTGACGAGCAGTACTTC. It yields the protein CASSSSSDEQYF.

The chain combines TRBV5-1 with TRBJ2-6; perhaps TRBD1 as D (5 bases). Trimming cost V 1 base and J 18 bases, with 29 bases left between them. In germline, CDR1 is SGHRS, CDR2 YFSETQ. This CDR3 has 17 residues. CDR3 residues: CASSLSLRSAGANVWTF. CDR3 nucleotides: TGCGCCAGCAGCTTGAGTTTACGGAGCGCTGGGGCCAACGTCTGGACTTTC.

This sequence joins TRBV10-3 and TRBJ2-2; a weak D match, TRBD1 (5 bases). V was shortened by 8 bases and J by 1 base, with 11 bases between the two germline ends. The CDR3 covers 14 residues. Per the germline V gene, CDR1 is ENHRY and CDR2 is SYGVKD. CDR3: CAIEGVLNTGELFF. The CDR3 DNA sequence: TGTGCCATCGAAGGGGTATTGAACACCGGGGAGCTGTTTTTT.

The table lists this clonotype with a few counts. This chain connects TRBV20-1 to TRBJ1-2; D is unresolved. There are 12 residues in the CDR3. The germline V gene encodes CDR1 DFQATT and CDR2 SNEGSKA (reference sequence). Trimming stripped 5 bases from V and 8 bases from J, with 15 bases between. The CDR3, as DNA: TGCAGTGCTTCCGGATTTCCACGAGGCTACACCTTC. Translation gives CSASGFPRGYTF.

The rearrangement uses TRBV7-2 and TRBJ2-2; 8 nucleotides align to TRBD2. The CDR3 runs 14 residues. Germline CDR1 SGHTA, CDR2 FQGNSA. V lost 2 bases and J lost 8; bases outside the gene matches: 4. Here the CDR3 reads CASSLIAGSGELFF. The CDR3 DNA reads as TGTGCCAGCAGCTTAATAGCGGGATCGGGGGAGCTGTTTTTT.